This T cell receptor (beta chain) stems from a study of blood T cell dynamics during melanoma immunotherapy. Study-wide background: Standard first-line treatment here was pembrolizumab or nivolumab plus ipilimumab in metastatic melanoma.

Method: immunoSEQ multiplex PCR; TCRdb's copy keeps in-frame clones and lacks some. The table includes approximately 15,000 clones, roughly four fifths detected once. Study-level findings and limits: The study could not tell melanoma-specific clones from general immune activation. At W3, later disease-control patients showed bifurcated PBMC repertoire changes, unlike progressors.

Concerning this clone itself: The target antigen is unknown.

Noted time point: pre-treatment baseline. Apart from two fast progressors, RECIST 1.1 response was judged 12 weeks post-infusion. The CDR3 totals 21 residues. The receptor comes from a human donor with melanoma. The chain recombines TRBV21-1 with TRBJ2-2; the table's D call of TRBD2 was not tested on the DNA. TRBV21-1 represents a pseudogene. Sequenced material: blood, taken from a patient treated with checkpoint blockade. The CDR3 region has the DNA TGTGCCAGCAGCACACCTAGGGGCGAGACTAGCGGGAGGACTTACACCGGGGAGCTGTTTTTT. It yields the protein CASSTPRGETSGRTYTGELFF.